A single sample is the source of the 26 T cell receptor beta chains below, sequenced in a study of response to subunit inactivated influenza vaccine. TCRdb used MiXCR to reprocess the RT-PCR reads, holding one entry per CDR3 protein. The sample has 500,000 or so distinct CDR3 sequences; 16% are singletons. The sequencing used CD4+ T cells sorted from PBMCs, collected 23 months after vaccination. The origin of the receptors is a man in his fifties or sixties who received an inactivated influenza vaccine.

Written as DNA, the CDR3 is TGTGCCATCAGTGACAGGGTAGGCTCTGGGGCCAACGTCCTGACTTTC. This encodes CAISDRVGSGANVLTF. The rearrangement links TRBV10-3 to TRBJ2-6, with a tentative D call TRBD1 (5 bases). There are 16 residues in the CDR3. The germline CDR1 and CDR2 sequences are ENHRY and SYGVKD. V shed 3 bases and J shed 0 bases, with 9 bases lying between them.

The chain links TRBV2 to TRBJ2-1; 10 bases line up with TRBD1. CDR1 is SNHLY, CDR2 FYNNEI, per germline. The CDR3 is 15 residues long. V was clipped by 9 bases and J by 2 bases; unmatched bases: 7. The chain's CDR3 is CASHGQGGAYNEQFF. Written as DNA, the CDR3 is TGTGCCAGTCACGGACAGGGGGGAGCCTACAATGAGCAGTTCTTC.

There are a few counts of this clonotype. The rearrangement links TRBV6-5 to TRBJ2-2, with a tentative D call TRBD1 (5 bases). V was trimmed by 0 bases and J by 6 bases, leaving 14 bases between them. CDR3 length: 16 residues. Germline lookup yields CDR1 MNHEY and CDR2 SVGAGI. The DNA of the CDR3 is TGTGCCAGCAGTTACTCGGGCAGGGTGGGCGCCGGGGAGCTGTTTTTT. Amino acids: CASSYSGRVGAGELFF.

This chain joins TRBV14 and TRBJ2-5, with a weak D call TRBD1 (5 bases). The germline V gene encodes CDR1 SGHDN and CDR2 FVKESK. The CDR3 totals 13 residues. With 0 bases removed from V and 10 bases from J, the gap between germline ends came to 12 bases. This chain's CDR3 is CASSQDPGWDQYF. Here the CDR3 DNA reads TGTGCCAGCAGCCAAGATCCAGGGTGGGACCAGTACTTC.

This clonotype was counted between two and nine times. The J gene is TRBJ1-4, the V gene TRBV6-2 or TRBV6-3; D possibly corresponds to TRBD1 (6 bases). CDR1 is MNHEY and CDR2 is SVGEGT in the germline V gene. The CDR3 runs to 16 residues. Trimming stripped 2 bases from V and 2 bases from J, with 12 bases between. The CDR3 coding sequence is TGTGCCAGCAGTTACGCCACAGGGACGACTAATGAAAAACTGTTTTTT. Amino acids: CASSYATGTTNEKLFF.

The chain links TRBV12-3 or TRBV12-4 to TRBJ2-7; 9 nucleotides agree with TRBD2. Trimming removed 3 bases from V and 4 bases from J; junction bases left unmatched: 7. The CDR3 consists of 15 residues. The CDR3 sequence: CASSFLAGGLYEQYF. The CDR3 bases are TGTGCCAGCAGTTTTCTGGCGGGGGGGCTGTACGAGCAGTACTTC.

This clonotype showed up just a few times. The chain joins TRBV10-3 to TRBJ1-3; no definite D call. The germline V gene encodes CDR1 ENHRY and CDR2 SYGVKD. The CDR3 is 12 residues long. The V and J ends lost 6 bases and 1 base respectively, with 4 bases between them. This chain's CDR3 is CAIRGSGNTIYF. CDR3 sequence (DNA): TGTGCCATCAGGGGGTCTGGAAACACCATATATTTT.

This clonotype was picked up many times. The gene calls are TRBV20-1 and TRBJ2-7; 11 bases are a match to TRBD2. CDR1 and CDR2 (germline): DFQATT, SNEGSKA (reference sequence). V trimming: 0 bases; J trimming: 0 bases; junction bases outside the gene matches: 4. The CDR3 is 16 amino acids. Written as DNA, the CDR3 is TGCAGTGCTAGAGATCCGACTAGCGGGATCTCCTACGAGCAGTACTTC. Translated, it gives CSARDPTSGISYEQYF.

The table lists this clonotype with many counts. The V call is TRBV5-1, the J call TRBJ2-5; weak D call: TRBD2 (5 bases). Germline CDR1 reads SGHRS; CDR2 reads YFSETQ. CDR3 length: 14 residues. V lost 4 bases, J lost 2 bases, and 12 bases lay in between. CDR3 coding DNA: TGCGCCAGCAGCAGAGGTAGCGAACAAGAGACCCAGTACTTC. It yields the protein CASSRGSEQETQYF. Drawing the rest from reference TRBV5-1 and TRBJ2-5, the complete variable domain is KAGVTQTPRYLIKTRGQQVTLSCSPISGHRSVSWYQQTPGQGLQFLFEYFSETQRNKGNFPGRFSGRQFSNSRSEMNVSTLELGDSALYLCASSRGSEQETQYFGPGTRLLVL.

This clonotype has a count of ten or more. CDR3 protein: CASSYLHEQFF. The DNA for the CDR3 is TGTGCCAGCAGCTATCTCCATGAGCAGTTCTTC. The rearrangement uses TRBV6-5 and TRBJ2-1; the D is unclear. This CDR3 region has 11 residues. With 6 bases removed from V and 8 bases from J, the gap between germline ends came to 8 bases. The germline V gene has CDR1 MNHEY and CDR2 SVGAGI.

The gene calls are TRBV6-1 and TRBJ2-1; D is undetermined. The CDR3 totals 14 residues. Germline V lookup: CDR1 MNHNS, CDR2 SASEGT. V lost 5 bases and J 6 bases, leaving 14 bases between the germline ends. The CDR3 DNA sequence: TGTGCCAGCAGTCTTCTAAAGAGTAGCAATGAGCAGTTCTTC. Its protein product is CASSLLKSSNEQFF.

V gene TRBV29-1 combines with J gene TRBJ1-1; the D gene is possibly TRBD1 (5 bases). The CDR3 is 13 amino acids. Germline CDR1 reads SQVTM; CDR2 reads ANQGSEA. The germline V and J ends were trimmed by 6 bases and 6 bases, with 17 bases remaining between them. The CDR3 DNA reads as TGCAGCGTGGGGAGGGGTTGGGACGCTGAAGCTTTCTTT. Translation: CSVGRGWDAEAFF.

This rearrangement joins TRBV19 to TRBJ1-6; possible D gene TRBD1, 5 bases. CDR1 is LNHDA, CDR2 SQIVND, per germline (reference sequence). The CDR3 runs 13 residues. V was shortened by 7 bases and J by 6 bases, with 10 bases between the two germline ends. The CDR3 DNA reads TGTGCCAGTACCGAGACAGTTAATTCACCCCTCCACTTT. This encodes CASTETVNSPLHF.

Only a few counts were recorded for this clonotype. This chain links TRBV12-3 or TRBV12-4 with TRBJ2-3, with D possibly called TRBD1 or TRBD2 (5 bases each). The CDR3 has 14 residues. V lost 5 bases and J 5 bases, leaving 14 bases between the germline ends. Here the CDR3 DNA reads TGTGCCAGCAGTCCCCACCGGGGCGGAGATACGCAGTATTTT. It encodes CASSPHRGGDTQYF.

The chain recombines TRBV29-1 with TRBJ1-3; D call uncertain. The V and J ends lost 7 bases and 0 bases respectively, with 4 bases between them. The CDR3 runs 11 residues. CDR1 is SQVTM, CDR2 ANQGSEA, per germline. DNA for the CDR3: TGCAGCGCTTTCTCTGGAAACACCATATATTTT. Translated, it gives CSAFSGNTIYF.

The rearrangement links TRBV4-2 to TRBJ1-5; D not resolved. Germline V gene data show CDR1 as LGHNA and CDR2 as YNFKEQ. With 3 bases removed from V and 4 bases from J, the gap between germline ends came to 16 bases. There are 16 residues in the CDR3. The CDR3 DNA sequence: TGTGCCAGCAGCCACGGTACCGGGTCAGATAATCAGCCCCAGCATTTT. Amino acid sequence: CASSHGTGSDNQPQHF.

This clonotype was found a few times. This chain joins TRBV10-3 and TRBJ2-2; either TRBD1 or TRBD2 may fit D (5 bases each). The V end was cut by 5 bases, the J end by 3 bases, with 10 bases between. CDR3 length: 14 amino acids. Germline CDR1 is ENHRY and CDR2 is SYGVKD. The CDR3 spells CAISQGVDTGELFF. In DNA form, the CDR3 reads TGTGCCATCAGTCAGGGAGTAGACACCGGGGAGCTGTTTTTT.

The genes are TRBV29-1 and TRBJ2-4; TRBD1 aligns across 10 bases. The CDR3 consists of 14 residues. Looked up from germline, CDR1 is SQVTM and CDR2 is ANQGSEA. J lost 7 bases, V lost 3 bases, and 6 bases had no gene match. The CDR3 here is CSVDPGQGRNIQYF. The CDR3 nucleotides are TGCAGCGTTGACCCGGGACAGGGGAGGAACATTCAGTACTTC.

The V call is TRBV7-2, the J call TRBJ2-5; D not resolved. V was shortened by 2 bases and J by 4 bases, with 14 bases between the two germline ends. There are 15 residues in the CDR3. Germline V gives CDR1 SGHTA, CDR2 FQGNSA. CDR3 region: CASSLMPGQGETQYF. CDR3 DNA sequence: TGTGCCAGCAGCTTAATGCCGGGTCAAGGAGAGACCCAGTACTTC.

V is TRBV30 and J is TRBJ2-3; the match to TRBD2 covers 7 bases. V shed 4 bases and J 2 bases; nucleotides not matched to a gene: 12. This CDR3 is built from 16 residues. Germline-derived CDR1 and CDR2 are GTSNPN and SVGIG (reference sequence). CDR3 coding DNA: TGTGCCTGGATTTCGGGGGACTACCTTTTCACAGATACGCAGTATTTT. Residues: CAWISGDYLFTDTQYF.

The rearrangement uses TRBV20-1 and TRBJ1-5; a possible D gene is TRBD1 (6 bases). Trimming removed 8 bases from V and 4 bases from J, with 15 bases in between. CDR1 DFQATT and CDR2 SNEGSKA come from the germline V gene (reference sequence). This CDR3 spans 13 amino acids. CDR3 DNA: TGCAGTTCCCATCAGGGGCCTAATCAGCCCCAGCATTTT. This translates into CSSHQGPNQPQHF.

The table lists this clonotype with many counts. The chain recombines TRBV4-2 with TRBJ2-7, with 10 positions matching TRBD2. CDR3 length: 17 residues. The germline CDR1 and CDR2 sequences are LGHNA and YNFKEQ. V shed 2 bases and J 0 bases; nucleotides not matched to a gene: 7. In nucleotides, the CDR3 is TGTGCCAGCAGCCAATCCTTTAGCGGGGGGAGCTCCTACGAGCAGTACTTC. This gives the protein CASSQSFSGGSSYEQYF.

This clonotype was seen a handful of times. This rearrangement joins TRBV6-1 to TRBJ2-2; TRBD2 might be the D (5 bases). Germline CDR1 and CDR2: MNHNS and SASEGT. The CDR3 sequence is 13 residues long. V lost 6 bases to trimming and J lost 6 bases, with 11 bases between them. The CDR3 sequence: CASRATLAGELFF. CDR3 in DNA: TGTGCCAGCAGGGCCACACTAGCCGGGGAGCTGTTTTTT.

Ten or more counts support this clonotype. The chain links TRBV25-1 to TRBJ1-6; 7 nucleotides agree with TRBD1. Looked up from germline, CDR1 is MGHDK and CDR2 is SYGVNS. The CDR3 spans 14 residues. V was pared by 4 bases and J by 5 bases, with 2 bases of the junction left unmatched. The CDR3 region has the DNA TGTGCCAGCAGTGTAGGGACAGATAATTCACCCCTCCACTTT. Protein sequence: CASSVGTDNSPLHF.

The chain joins TRBV6-5 to TRBJ1-2; unclear D gene. The CDR3 is 12 amino acids. Trimming took 7 bases from V and 4 from J, leaving 10 bases between them. Germline V gene lookup returns CDR1 MNHEY and CDR2 SVGAGI. CDR3 sequence reads: CASKGPFYGYTF. In DNA form, the CDR3 reads TGTGCCAGCAAGGGCCCTTTCTATGGCTACACCTTC.

This clonotype was found a few times. The V gene is TRBV7-8, the J gene TRBJ2-1, with TRBD2 identical over 8 bases. CDR3 size: 15 residues. V was clipped by 5 bases and J by 2 bases; unmatched bases: 5. Germline V gene lookup returns CDR1 SGHVS and CDR2 FQNEAQ. CDR3 residues: CASSTGRAPYNEQFF. The CDR3 DNA sequence: TGTGCCAGCAGCACCGGGAGGGCGCCCTACAATGAGCAGTTCTTC.